This passage covers 3 T cell receptor beta chains from one sample sequenced in a study of T-cell memory formation after mild COVID-19. TCRdb used MiXCR to reprocess the 5' RACE reads, holding one entry per CDR3 protein. The sample consists of roughly 280,000 distinct CDR3 sequences, 15% to 20% of them appearing once. The sequenced sample consisted of PBMCs or a T cell subset sorted from them (not recorded which). The receptors come from a man younger than 30 who had mild COVID-19 (a few samples of this study predate the infection). Cell type and time point are not known.

This rearrangement joins TRBV12-3 or TRBV12-4 to TRBJ2-1; D tentatively reads TRBD1 or TRBD2 (5 bases each). V was clipped by 8 bases and J by 5 bases, with 19 bases between them. The CDR3 runs to 15 residues. In DNA, the CDR3 is TGTGCCAGCCGGGTAGATGGGGGTCCGAACAATGAGCAGTTCTTC. Its translation is CASRVDGGPNNEQFF.

This sequence joins TRBV24-1 and TRBJ2-1; TRBD1 matches at 9 bases. CDR3 size: 14 residues. J was trimmed by 10 bases and V by 4 bases; bases with no gene match: 7. From germline, CDR1 is KGHDR and CDR2 SFDVKD. In DNA, the CDR3 is TGTGCCACCAGTGACAAGGGACAGGGCCAGGAGCAGTTCTTC. This gives the protein CATSDKGQGQEQFF.

This clonotype was recorded at least ten times. The rearrangement joins TRBV29-1 to TRBJ2-5; D not resolved. The V gene lost 4 bases and the J gene lost 2 bases, with 11 bases spanning the gap. Germline loops: CDR1 SQVTM, CDR2 ANQGSEA. This CDR3 is 13 amino acids long. CDR3 nucleotide sequence: TGCAGCGTTGGAGGTAGCTATCAAGAGACCCAGTACTTC. It encodes CSVGGSYQETQYF.